What follows describes a single TCR beta chain. Repertoires were generated with immunoSEQ multiplex PCR, while TCRdb's copy carries only in-frame clones and drops some. The table records about 290,000 clones, around four fifths of them present only once. The data originate from a study of blood T cell repertoires in COVID-19. Study in general: Italy, Spain and the United States were the sources of the convalescent and acute COVID-19 samples. T cells, B-cell-depleted T cells, or PBMCs supplied cDNA or gDNA.

The ends lost 7 bases at V and 4 bases at J; junction bases unmatched: 11. The CDR3 is made up of 14 amino acids. CDR1 SQVTM and CDR2 ANQGSEA come from the germline V gene. The receptor comes from a woman in her forties or fifties with active or convalescent COVID-19. The chain links TRBV29-1 to TRBJ1-2, with TRBD1 matching 8 bases. The sample taken for sequencing was peripheral blood. CDR3 sequence: CSDGTGEGGYGYTF. Written as DNA, the CDR3 is TGCAGCGACGGGACAGGAGAGGGGGGCTATGGCTACACCTTC.